This entry concerns a single T cell receptor (beta chain). Its specificity is unknown. This sample was included in a study of T-cell reconstitution after alpha-beta-depleted transplantation in children. TCRbeta library preparation incorporated unique molecular identifiers. MiXCR, applied by TCRdb to the PCR reads, yields one record per CDR3 protein. The sample holds 55,000 to 65,000 distinct CDR3 sequences; 40% to 55% are singletons and the top ten take roughly 98%. Study-wide findings and caveats: The main origin of T-cell counts and diversity one year after transplant was newly produced T cells.

Trimming pared 5 bases from V and 3 bases from J, leaving 20 bases between. CDR1 DFQATT and CDR2 SNEGSKA come from the germline V gene (reference sequence). The CDR3 contains 16 residues. The chain has TRBV20-1 and TRBJ1-5; D not certain. The starting material was PBMCs, mostly from graft donor cells, obtained 360 days after TCRalphabeta/CD19-depleted stem cell transplant. This clonotype was obtained from a male patient younger than 18 who had a stem cell transplant for acute lymphoblastic leukemia, so the T cells may come from the graft donor. The CDR3 DNA reads TGCAGTGCTTCCCCGGGCGGTAGGTTGCTCAATCAGCCCCAGCATTTT. It codes for CSASPGGRLLNQPQHF.